This passage covers 14 T cell receptor beta chains from one sample sequenced in a study of blood T cell repertoires in COVID-19. Some clones are missing from TCRdb's copy, which holds only in-frame ones; the method was immunoSEQ multiplex PCR. There are some 150,000 clones in the sample; 80% to 90% occur only once, and 2.5% to 4% lies in the top ten. Sequenced: peripheral blood. The receptors here all came from a man between 65 and 79 years old with acute or convalescent COVID-19.

The chain joins TRBV7-9 to TRBJ2-7, with 7 bases lining up with TRBD1. Trimming cost V 5 bases and J 2 bases; bases outside gene matches: 12. The CDR3 contains 16 residues. Germline CDR1 and CDR2: SEHNR and FQNEAQ (reference sequence). DNA of the CDR3: TGTGCCAGCAGCCCCGCCGGGACAGTAGCAACCTACGAGCAGTACTTC. Amino acid sequence: CASSPAGTVATYEQYF.

J is TRBJ2-1 and V is TRBV7-6, with 9 positions matching TRBD2. There are 16 residues in the CDR3. V gave up 5 bases and J gave up 7 bases; unmatched junction bases: 12. Germline assignment: CDR1 SGHVS and CDR2 FNYEAQ. The CDR3 DNA follows: TGTGCCAGCAGCCTCACCGGAGCTAGCGGGAAGAATGAGCAGTTCTTC. Translated: CASSLTGASGKNEQFF. Based on the CDR3 plus reference TRBV7-6 and TRBJ2-1, the full variable domain is GAGVSQSPRYKVTKRGQDVALRCDPISGHVSLYWYRQALGQGPEFLTYFNYEAQQDKSGLPNDRFSAERPEGSISTLTIQRTEQRDSAMYRCASSLTGASGKNEQFFGPGTRLTVL.

This clone appeared a single time. This chain links TRBV18 with TRBJ2-7; TRBD1 matches 10 bases. Germline values: CDR1 KGHSH, CDR2 LQKENI. The CDR3 is made up of 17 amino acids. V was pared by 6 bases and J by 5 bases, with 16 bases of the junction left unmatched. In DNA form, the CDR3 reads TGTGCCAGCTCTCTACGAGTCCCGGGACAGGGGTCCCACGAGCAGTACTTC. Translated, it gives CASSLRVPGQGSHEQYF.

The count of this clone is one. The J gene is TRBJ1-3, the V gene TRBV6-5; tentative D call: TRBD1 (5 bases). Germline V lookup: CDR1 MNHEY, CDR2 SVGAGI. V was pared by 7 bases and J by 4 bases, with 14 bases between. This CDR3 spans 14 amino acids. This CDR3 reads CASITRGRGNTIYF. In DNA form, the CDR3 reads TGTGCCAGCATCACGCGGGGACGGGGAAACACCATATATTTT.

This chain joins TRBV6-5 and TRBJ2-7; tentatively, D is TRBD2 (7 bases). The CDR3 has 12 residues. CDR1 and CDR2 from the germline V gene are MNHEY and SVGAGI. V was shortened by 2 bases and J by 7 bases, with 9 bases between the two germline ends. CDR3 residues: CASSYGGAEQYF. DNA for the CDR3: TGTGCCAGCAGTTACGGGGGGGCTGAGCAGTACTTC.

The chain employs TRBV11-2 and TRBJ1-2; the D is unclear. V was pared by 2 bases and J by 8 bases, with 15 bases between. Looked up from germline, CDR1 is SGHAT and CDR2 is FQNNGV. The CDR3 totals 14 residues. The CDR3 nucleotides are TGTGCCAGCAGCTTAAATCTGACTCCGGGGGGCTACACCTTC. Encoded protein: CASSLNLTPGGYTF.

This chain uses TRBV7-9 with TRBJ1-1; the D is unclear. Germline values: CDR1 SEHNR, CDR2 FQNEAQ (reference sequence). CDR3 length: 12 amino acids. With 5 bases removed from V and 0 bases from J, the gap between germline ends came to 4 bases. CDR3 nucleotide sequence: TGTGCCAGCAGCCCTATGAACACTGAAGCTTTCTTT. Its translation is CASSPMNTEAFF.

The chain has TRBV6-5 and TRBJ2-7, with TRBD1 identical over 9 bases. Germline CDR1 reads MNHEY; CDR2 reads SVGAGI. Germline trimming cut 6 bases from V and 4 bases from J; bases unmatched to any gene: 7. This CDR3 region has 14 residues. CDR3 DNA sequence: TGTGCCAGCAGGCGACAGGGGGGGATGTACGAGCAGTACTTC. Amino acid sequence: CASRRQGGMYEQYF.

This sequence joins TRBV7-2 and TRBJ1-1; the D is unclear. The V end was cut by 7 bases, the J end by 3 bases, with 12 bases between. The CDR3 is 13 residues long. The germline V gene encodes CDR1 SGHTA and CDR2 FQGNSA. The CDR3 nucleotides are TGTGCCAGCAACCTGAACCGGGACACTGAAGCTTTCTTT. It translates to CASNLNRDTEAFF.

The table lists this clone with a few counts. The CDR3 nucleotides are TGTGCCAGCAGGCCACAGCTCTCTGGAAACACCATATATTTT. Translated: CASRPQLSGNTIYF. This rearrangement joins TRBV5-5 to TRBJ1-3; D is uncertain. The V end was cut by 5 bases, the J end by 0 bases, with 9 bases between. In germline, CDR1 is SGHKS, CDR2 YYEKEE (reference sequence). The CDR3 totals 14 residues.

This chain uses TRBV15 with TRBJ2-1; a weak D match, TRBD2 (6 bases). V was cut by 1 base and J by 7 bases, with 11 bases left in between. The CDR3 contains 14 residues. Germline CDR1 reads LNHNV; CDR2 reads YYDKDF (reference sequence). The chain's CDR3 is CATSRGMGRNEQFF. Written as DNA, the CDR3 is TGTGCCACCAGCAGAGGAATGGGGAGGAATGAGCAGTTCTTC. The full variable domain, its missing parts supplied by reference TRBV15 and TRBJ2-1, is DAMVIQNPRYQVTQFGKPVTLSCSQTLNHNVMYWYQQKSSQAPKLLFHYYDKDFNNEADTPDNFQSRRPNTSFCFLDIRSPGLGDTAMYLCATSRGMGRNEQFFGPGTRLTVL.

The chain recombines TRBV19 with TRBJ2-3; tentative D call: TRBD2 (6 bases). The CDR3 length is 16 residues. Germline-derived CDR1 and CDR2 are LNHDA and SQIVND (reference sequence). The V end lost 5 bases, the J end lost 5 bases, and 20 bases lay between the germline ends. The CDR3 region is CASSPRASAPGDTQYF. DNA for the CDR3: TGTGCCAGTAGTCCCCGGGCTAGCGCGCCGGGAGATACGCAGTATTTT.

The gene calls are TRBV28 and TRBJ1-2, with 8 positions matching TRBD1. This CDR3 spans 15 amino acids. Trimming removed 8 bases from V and 2 bases from J; junction bases left unmatched: 10. Germline loops: CDR1 MDHEN, CDR2 SYDVKM. DNA of the CDR3: TGTGCCAGCCGTCCATCAGGGGACAGGAACTATGGCTACACCTTC. Its translation is CASRPSGDRNYGYTF.

About this clone: This same CDR3 is encoded by further DNA sequences in the sample. V and J are TRBV7-3 and TRBJ2-1; 8 bases are shared with TRBD2. Germline trimming cut 6 bases from V and 0 bases from J; bases unmatched to any gene: 4. Germline V gene lookup returns CDR1 SGHTA and CDR2 FQGTGA. This CDR3 region has 15 residues. The CDR3 region has the DNA TGTGCCAGCAGTTTGAGCGGGAGCTCCTACAATGAGCAGTTCTTC. The encoded protein is CASSLSGSSYNEQFF.